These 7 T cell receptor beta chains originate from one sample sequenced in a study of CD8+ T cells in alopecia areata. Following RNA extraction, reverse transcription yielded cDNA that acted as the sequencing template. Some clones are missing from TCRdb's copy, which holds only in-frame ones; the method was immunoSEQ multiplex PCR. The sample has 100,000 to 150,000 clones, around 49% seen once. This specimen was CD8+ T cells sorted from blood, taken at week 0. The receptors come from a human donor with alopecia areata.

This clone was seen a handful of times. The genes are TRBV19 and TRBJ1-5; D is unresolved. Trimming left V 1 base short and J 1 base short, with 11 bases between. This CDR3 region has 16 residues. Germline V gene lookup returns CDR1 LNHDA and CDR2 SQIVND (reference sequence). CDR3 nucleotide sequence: TGTGCCAGTAGTATAGCCCCAGGCACCAGCAATCAGCCCCAGCATTTT. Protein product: CASSIAPGTSNQPQHF.

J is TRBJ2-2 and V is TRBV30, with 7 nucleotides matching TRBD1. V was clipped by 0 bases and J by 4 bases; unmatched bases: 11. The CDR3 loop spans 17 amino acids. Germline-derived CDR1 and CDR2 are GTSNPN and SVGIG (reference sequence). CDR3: CAWSVQFRDSFTGELFF. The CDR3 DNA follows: TGTGCCTGGAGTGTTCAGTTCCGGGACAGCTTCACCGGGGAGCTGTTTTTT.

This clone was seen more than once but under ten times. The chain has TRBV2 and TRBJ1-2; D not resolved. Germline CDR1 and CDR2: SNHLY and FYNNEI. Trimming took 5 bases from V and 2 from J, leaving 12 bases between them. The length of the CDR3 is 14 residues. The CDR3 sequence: CASSLSPENYGYTF. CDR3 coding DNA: TGTGCCAGCAGTCTATCTCCGGAGAACTATGGCTACACCTTC.

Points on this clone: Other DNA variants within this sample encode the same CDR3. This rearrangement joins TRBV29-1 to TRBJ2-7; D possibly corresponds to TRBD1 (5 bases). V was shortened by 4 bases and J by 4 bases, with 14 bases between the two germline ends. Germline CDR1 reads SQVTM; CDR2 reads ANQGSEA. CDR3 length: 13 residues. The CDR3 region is CSVVGQGAYEQYF. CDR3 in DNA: TGCAGCGTTGTTGGGCAGGGCGCGTACGAGCAGTACTTC.

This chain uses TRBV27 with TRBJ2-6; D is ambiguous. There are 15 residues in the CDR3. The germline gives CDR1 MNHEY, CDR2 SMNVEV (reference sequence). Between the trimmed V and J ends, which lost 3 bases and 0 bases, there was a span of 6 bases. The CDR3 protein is CASSFVNSGANVLTF. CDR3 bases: TGTGCCAGCAGTTTCGTCAACTCTGGGGCCAACGTCCTGACTTTC.

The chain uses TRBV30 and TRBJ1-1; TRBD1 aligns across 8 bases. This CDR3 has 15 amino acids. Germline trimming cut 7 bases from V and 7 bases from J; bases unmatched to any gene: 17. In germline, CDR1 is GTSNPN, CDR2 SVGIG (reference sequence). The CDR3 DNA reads TGTGCCTCTAGCACGGGACAGGAGATGAAGATTGAAGCTTTCTTT. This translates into CASSTGQEMKIEAFF.

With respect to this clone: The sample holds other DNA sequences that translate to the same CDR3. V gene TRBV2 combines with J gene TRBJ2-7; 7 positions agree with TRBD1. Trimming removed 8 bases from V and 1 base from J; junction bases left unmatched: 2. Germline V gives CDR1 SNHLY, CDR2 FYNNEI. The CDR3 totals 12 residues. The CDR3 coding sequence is TGTGCCAGCTCGGGACAGTCCTACGAGCAGTACTTC. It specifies CASSGQSYEQYF.